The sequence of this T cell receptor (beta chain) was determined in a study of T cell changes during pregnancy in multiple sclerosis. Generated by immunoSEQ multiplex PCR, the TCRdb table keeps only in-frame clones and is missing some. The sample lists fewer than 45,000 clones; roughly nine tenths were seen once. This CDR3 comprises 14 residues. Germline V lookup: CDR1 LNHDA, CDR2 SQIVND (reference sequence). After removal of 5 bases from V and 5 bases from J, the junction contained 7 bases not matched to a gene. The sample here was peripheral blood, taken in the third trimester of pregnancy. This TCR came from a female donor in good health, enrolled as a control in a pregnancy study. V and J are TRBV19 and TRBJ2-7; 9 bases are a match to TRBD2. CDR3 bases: TGTGCCAGTAGTCTAACCGGGACTAGCCACGAGCAGTACTTC. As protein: CASSLTGTSHEQYF. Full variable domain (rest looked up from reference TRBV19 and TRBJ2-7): DGGITQSPKYLFRKEGQNVTLSCEQNLNHDAMYWYRQDPGQGLRLIYYSQIVNDFQKGDIAEGYSVSREKKESFPLTVTSAQKNPTAFYLCASSLTGTSHEQYFGPGTRLTVT.